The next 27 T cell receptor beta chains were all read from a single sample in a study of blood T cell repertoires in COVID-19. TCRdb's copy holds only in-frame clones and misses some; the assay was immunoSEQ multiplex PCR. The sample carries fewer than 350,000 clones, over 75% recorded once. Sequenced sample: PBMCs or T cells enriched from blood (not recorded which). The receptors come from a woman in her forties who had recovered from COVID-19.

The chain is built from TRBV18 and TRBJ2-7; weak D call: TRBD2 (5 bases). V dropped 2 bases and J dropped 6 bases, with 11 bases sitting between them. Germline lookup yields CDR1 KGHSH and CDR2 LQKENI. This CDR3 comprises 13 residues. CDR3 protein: CASSPVGVAEQYF. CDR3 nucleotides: TGTGCCAGCTCACCAGTCGGGGTAGCCGAGCAGTACTTC. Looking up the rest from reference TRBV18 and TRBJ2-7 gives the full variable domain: NAGVMQNPRHLVRRRGQEARLRCSPMKGHSHVYWYRQLPEEGLKFMVYLQKENIIDESGMPKERFSAEFPKEGPSILRIQQVVRGDSAAYFCASSPVGVAEQYFGPGTRLTVT.

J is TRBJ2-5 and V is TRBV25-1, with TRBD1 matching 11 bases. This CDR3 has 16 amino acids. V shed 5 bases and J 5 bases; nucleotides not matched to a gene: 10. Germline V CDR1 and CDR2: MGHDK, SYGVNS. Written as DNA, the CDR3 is TGTGCCAGCAGTTCCGGGACAGGGGGGATAAGGGAGACCCAGTACTTC. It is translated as CASSSGTGGIRETQYF.

Written as DNA, the CDR3 is TGTGCCAGCAGCCGCGGGGTGGGAACTGAAGCTTTCTTT. Translated: CASSRGVGTEAFF. The rearrangement uses TRBV11-2 and TRBJ1-1; D is uncertain. The germline V gene has CDR1 SGHAT and CDR2 FQNNGV. The CDR3 contains 13 residues. Trimming removed 5 bases at V and 5 bases at J, with 12 bases between.

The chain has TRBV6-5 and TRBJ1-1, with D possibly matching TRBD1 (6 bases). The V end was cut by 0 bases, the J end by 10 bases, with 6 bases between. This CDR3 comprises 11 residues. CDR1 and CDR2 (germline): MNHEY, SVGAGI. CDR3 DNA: TGTGCCAGCAGTTACTCAGGGGGAGCTTTCTTT. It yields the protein CASSYSGGAFF.

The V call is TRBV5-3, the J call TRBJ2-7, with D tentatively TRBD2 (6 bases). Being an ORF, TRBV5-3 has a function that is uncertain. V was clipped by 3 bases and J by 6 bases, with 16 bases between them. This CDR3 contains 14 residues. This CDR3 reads CARSSGGRGGEQYF. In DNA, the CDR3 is TGTGCCAGAAGCTCTGGAGGGCGCGGTGGCGAGCAGTACTTC.

In nucleotides, the CDR3 is TGTGCCAGTAGTATTTCCCTCTACCAAGAGACCCAGTACTTC. Translated, it gives CASSISLYQETQYF. This chain links TRBV19 with TRBJ2-5; D remains ambiguous. The CDR3 runs 14 residues. The V end was cut by 3 bases, the J end by 0 bases, with 8 bases between. CDR1 is LNHDA and CDR2 is SQIVND in the germline V gene (reference sequence). The variable domain in full, with the rest retrieved from reference TRBV19 and TRBJ2-5, is DGGITQSPKYLFRKEGQNVTLSCEQNLNHDAMYWYRQDPGQGLRLIYYSQIVNDFQKGDIAEGYSVSREKKESFPLTVTSAQKNPTAFYLCASSISLYQETQYFGPGTRLLVL.

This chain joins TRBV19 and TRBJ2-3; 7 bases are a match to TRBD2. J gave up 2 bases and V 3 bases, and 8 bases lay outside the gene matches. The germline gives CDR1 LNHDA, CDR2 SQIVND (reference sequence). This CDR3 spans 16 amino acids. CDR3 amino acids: CASSIRSSGLTDTQYF. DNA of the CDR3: TGTGCCAGTAGTATTAGGTCTAGCGGACTCACAGATACGCAGTATTTT.

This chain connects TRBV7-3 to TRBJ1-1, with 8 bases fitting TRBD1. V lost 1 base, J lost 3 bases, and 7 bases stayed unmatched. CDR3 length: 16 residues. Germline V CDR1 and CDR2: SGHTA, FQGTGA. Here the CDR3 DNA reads TGTGCCAGCAGCTTAAGCCCAGGGGGCGGGTACACTGAAGCTTTCTTT. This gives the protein CASSLSPGGGYTEAFF.

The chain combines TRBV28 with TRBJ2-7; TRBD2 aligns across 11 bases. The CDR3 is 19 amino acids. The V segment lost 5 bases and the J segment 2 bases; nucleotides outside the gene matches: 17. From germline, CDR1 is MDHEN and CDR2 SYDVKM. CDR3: CASSRLAGGLTPRTYEQYF. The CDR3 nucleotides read TGTGCCAGCAGTCGGCTAGCGGGGGGTCTTACGCCTCGTACCTACGAGCAGTACTTC. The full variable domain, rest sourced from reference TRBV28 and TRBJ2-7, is DVKVTQSSRYLVKRTGEKVFLECVQDMDHENMFWYRQDPGLGLRLIYFSYDVKMKEKGDIPEGYSVSREKKERFSLILESASTNQTSMYLCASSRLAGGLTPRTYEQYFGPGTRLTVT.

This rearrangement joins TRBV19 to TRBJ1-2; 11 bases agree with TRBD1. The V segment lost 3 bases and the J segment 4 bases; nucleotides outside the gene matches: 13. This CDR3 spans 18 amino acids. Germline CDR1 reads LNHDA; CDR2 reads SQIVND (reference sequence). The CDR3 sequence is CASSISPGQGARGYGYTF. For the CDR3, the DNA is TGTGCCAGTAGTATCTCCCCCGGACAGGGGGCGAGGGGCTATGGCTACACCTTC. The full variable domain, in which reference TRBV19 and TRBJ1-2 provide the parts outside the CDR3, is DGGITQSPKYLFRKEGQNVTLSCEQNLNHDAMYWYRQDPGQGLRLIYYSQIVNDFQKGDIAEGYSVSREKKESFPLTVTSAQKNPTAFYLCASSISPGQGARGYGYTFGSGTRLTVV.

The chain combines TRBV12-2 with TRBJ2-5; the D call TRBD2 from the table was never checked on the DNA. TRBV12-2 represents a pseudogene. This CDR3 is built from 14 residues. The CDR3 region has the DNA TGTGCAAGTCGCTCGGGAGTAACACAAGAGACCCAGTACTTC. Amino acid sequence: CASRSGVTQETQYF.

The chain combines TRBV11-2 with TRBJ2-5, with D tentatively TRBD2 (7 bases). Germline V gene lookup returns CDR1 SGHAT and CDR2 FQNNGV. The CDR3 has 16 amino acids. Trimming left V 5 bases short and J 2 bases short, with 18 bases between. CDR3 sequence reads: CASSLTWRGPQETQYF. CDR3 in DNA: TGTGCCAGCAGCCTTACCTGGCGGGGGCCTCAAGAGACCCAGTACTTC.

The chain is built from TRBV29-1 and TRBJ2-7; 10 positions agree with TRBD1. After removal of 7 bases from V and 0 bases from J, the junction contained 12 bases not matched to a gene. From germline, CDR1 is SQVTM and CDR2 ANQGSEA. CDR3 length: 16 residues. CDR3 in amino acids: CSAGRSGQGFSYEQYF. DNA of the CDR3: TGCAGCGCCGGACGATCGGGACAGGGGTTCTCCTACGAGCAGTACTTC.

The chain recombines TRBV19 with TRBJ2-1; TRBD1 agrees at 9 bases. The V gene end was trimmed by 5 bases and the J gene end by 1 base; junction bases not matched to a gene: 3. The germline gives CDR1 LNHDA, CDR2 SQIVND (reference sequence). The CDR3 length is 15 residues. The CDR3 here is CASSLDRGSYNEQFF. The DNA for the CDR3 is TGTGCCAGTAGTCTGGACAGGGGTTCCTACAATGAGCAGTTCTTC.

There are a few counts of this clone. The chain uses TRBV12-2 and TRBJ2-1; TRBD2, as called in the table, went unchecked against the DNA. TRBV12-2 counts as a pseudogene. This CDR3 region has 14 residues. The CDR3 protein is CASRLSGGDNEQFF. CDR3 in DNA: TGTGCAAGTCGCCTTAGCGGGGGAGACAATGAGCAGTTCTTC.

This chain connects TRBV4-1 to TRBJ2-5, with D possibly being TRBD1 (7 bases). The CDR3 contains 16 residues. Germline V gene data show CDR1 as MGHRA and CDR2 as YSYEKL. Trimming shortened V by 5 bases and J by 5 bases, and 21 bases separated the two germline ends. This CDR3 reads CASSFGLTGEVETQYF. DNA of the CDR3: TGCGCCAGCAGCTTTGGCCTAACAGGGGAGGTCGAGACCCAGTACTTC.

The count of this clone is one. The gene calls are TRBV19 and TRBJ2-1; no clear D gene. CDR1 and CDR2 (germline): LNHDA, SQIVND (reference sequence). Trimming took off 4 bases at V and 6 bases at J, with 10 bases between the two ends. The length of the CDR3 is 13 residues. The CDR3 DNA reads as TGTGCCAGTAGTAGTAGTACCCTCAATGAGCAGTTCTTC. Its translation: CASSSSTLNEQFF.

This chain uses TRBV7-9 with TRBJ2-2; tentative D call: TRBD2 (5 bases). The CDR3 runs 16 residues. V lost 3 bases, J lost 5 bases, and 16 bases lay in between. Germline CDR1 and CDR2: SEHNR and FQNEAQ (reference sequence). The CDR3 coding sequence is TGTGCCAGCAGCTTGGGTGTCGGGATGGGTACCGGGGAGCTGTTTTTT. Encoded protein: CASSLGVGMGTGELFF. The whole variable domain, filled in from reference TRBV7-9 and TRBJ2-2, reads DTGVSQNPRHKITKRGQNVTFRCDPISEHNRLYWYRQTLGQGPEFLTYFQNEAQLEKSRLLSDRFSAERPKGSFSTLEIQRTEQGDSAMYLCASSLGVGMGTGELFFGEGSRLTVL.

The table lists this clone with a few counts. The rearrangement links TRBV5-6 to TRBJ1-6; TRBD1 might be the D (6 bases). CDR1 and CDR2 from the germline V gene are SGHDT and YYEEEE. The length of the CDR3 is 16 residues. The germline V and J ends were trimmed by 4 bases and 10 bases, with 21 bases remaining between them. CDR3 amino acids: CASSREGTPLESPLHF. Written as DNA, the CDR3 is TGTGCCAGCAGCAGGGAGGGGACACCCCTGGAATCACCCCTCCACTTT. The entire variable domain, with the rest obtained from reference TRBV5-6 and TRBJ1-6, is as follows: DAGVTQSPTHLIKTRGQQVTLRCSPKSGHDTVSWYQQALGQGPQFIFQYYEEEERQRGNFPDRFSGHQFPNYSSELNVNALLLGDSALYLCASSREGTPLESPLHFGNGTRLTVT.

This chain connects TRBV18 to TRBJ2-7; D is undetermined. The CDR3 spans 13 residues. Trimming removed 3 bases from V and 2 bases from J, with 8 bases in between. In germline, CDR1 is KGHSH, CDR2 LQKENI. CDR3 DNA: TGTGCCAGCTCACCCTTCGACACCTACGAGCAGTACTTC. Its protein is CASSPFDTYEQYF.

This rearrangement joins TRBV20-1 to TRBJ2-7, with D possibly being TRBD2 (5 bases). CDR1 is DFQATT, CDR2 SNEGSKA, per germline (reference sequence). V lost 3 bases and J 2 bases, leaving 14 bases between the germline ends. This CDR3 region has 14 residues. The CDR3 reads CSASTGKSTYEQYF. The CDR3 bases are TGCAGTGCTAGTACGGGGAAATCCACCTACGAGCAGTACTTC.

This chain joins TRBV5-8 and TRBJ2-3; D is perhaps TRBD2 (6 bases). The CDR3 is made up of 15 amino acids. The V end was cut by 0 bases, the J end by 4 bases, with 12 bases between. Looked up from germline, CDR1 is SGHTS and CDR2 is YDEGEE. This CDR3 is CASSLGVWRADTQYF. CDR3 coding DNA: TGTGCCAGCAGCTTGGGGGTTTGGAGGGCAGATACGCAGTATTTT. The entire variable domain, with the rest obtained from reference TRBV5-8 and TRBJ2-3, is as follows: EAGVTQSPTHLIKTRGQQATLRCSPISGHTSVYWYQQALGLGLQFLLWYDEGEERNRGNFPPRFSGRQFPNYSSELNVNALELEDSALYLCASSLGVWRADTQYFGPGTRLTVL.

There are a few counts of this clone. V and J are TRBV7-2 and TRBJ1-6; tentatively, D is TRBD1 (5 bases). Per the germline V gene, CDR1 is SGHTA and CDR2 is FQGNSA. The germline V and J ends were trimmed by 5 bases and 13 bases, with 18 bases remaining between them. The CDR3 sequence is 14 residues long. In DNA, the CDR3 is TGTGCCAGCAGCCCGCGGGATTTCGGGGGGCCCCTCCACTTT. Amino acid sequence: CASSPRDFGGPLHF.

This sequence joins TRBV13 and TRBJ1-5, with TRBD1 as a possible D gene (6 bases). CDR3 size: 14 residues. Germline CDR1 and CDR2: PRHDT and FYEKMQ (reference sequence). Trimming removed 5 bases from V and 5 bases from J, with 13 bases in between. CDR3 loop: CASSLQGIDQPQHF. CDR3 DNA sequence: TGTGCCAGCAGCCTCCAGGGGATAGATCAGCCCCAGCATTTT.

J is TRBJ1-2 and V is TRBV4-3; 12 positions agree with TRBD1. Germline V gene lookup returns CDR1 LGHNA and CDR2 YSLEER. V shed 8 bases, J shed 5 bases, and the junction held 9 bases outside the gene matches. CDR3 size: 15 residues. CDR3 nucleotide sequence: TGCGCCAGCGCAACCGGGACAGGGGGCGCATATGGCTACACCTTC. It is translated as CASATGTGGAYGYTF.

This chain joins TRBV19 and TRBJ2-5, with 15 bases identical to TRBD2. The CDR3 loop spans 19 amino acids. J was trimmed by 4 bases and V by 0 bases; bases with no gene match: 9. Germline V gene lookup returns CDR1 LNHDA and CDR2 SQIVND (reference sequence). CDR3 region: CASSIEVGLAGGPRETQYF. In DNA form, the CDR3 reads TGTGCCAGTAGTATAGAGGTTGGACTAGCGGGAGGGCCAAGAGAGACCCAGTACTTC.

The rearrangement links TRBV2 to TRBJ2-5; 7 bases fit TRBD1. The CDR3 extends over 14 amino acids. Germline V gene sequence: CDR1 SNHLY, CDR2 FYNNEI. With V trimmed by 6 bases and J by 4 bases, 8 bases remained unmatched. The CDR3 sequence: CASSPTGTGETQYF. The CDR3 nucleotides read TGTGCCAGCAGCCCGACAGGGACGGGAGAGACCCAGTACTTC.